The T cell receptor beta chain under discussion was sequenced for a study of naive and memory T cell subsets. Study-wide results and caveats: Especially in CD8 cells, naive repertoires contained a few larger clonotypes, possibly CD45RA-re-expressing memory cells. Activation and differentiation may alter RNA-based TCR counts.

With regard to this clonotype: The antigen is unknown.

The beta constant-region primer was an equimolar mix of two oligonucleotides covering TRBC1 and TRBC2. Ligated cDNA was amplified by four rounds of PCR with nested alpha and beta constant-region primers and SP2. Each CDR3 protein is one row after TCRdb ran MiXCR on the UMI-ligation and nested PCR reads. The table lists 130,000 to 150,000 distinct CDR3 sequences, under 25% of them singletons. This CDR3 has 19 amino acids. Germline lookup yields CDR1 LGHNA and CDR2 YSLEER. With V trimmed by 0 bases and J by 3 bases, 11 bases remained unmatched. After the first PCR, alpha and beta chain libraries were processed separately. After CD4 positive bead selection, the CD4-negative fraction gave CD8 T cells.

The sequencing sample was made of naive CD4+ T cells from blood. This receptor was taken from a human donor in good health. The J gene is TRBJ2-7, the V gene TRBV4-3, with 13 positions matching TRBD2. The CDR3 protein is CASSQDHGRLAGGLYEQYF. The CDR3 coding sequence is TGCGCCAGCAGCCAAGATCACGGGCGACTAGCGGGAGGTCTCTACGAGCAGTACTTC.